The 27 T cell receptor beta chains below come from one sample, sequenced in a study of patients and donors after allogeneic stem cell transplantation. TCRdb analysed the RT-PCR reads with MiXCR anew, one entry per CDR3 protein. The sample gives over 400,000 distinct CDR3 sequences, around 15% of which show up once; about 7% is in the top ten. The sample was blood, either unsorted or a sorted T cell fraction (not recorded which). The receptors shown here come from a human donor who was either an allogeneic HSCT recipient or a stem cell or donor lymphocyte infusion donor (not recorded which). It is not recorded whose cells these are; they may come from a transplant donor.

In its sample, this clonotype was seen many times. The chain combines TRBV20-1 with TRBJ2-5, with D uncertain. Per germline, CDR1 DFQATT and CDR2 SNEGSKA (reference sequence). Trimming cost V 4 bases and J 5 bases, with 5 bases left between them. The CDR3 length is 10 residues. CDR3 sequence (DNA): TGCAGTGCTAAAGGGGAGACCCAGTACTTC. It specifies CSAKGETQYF.

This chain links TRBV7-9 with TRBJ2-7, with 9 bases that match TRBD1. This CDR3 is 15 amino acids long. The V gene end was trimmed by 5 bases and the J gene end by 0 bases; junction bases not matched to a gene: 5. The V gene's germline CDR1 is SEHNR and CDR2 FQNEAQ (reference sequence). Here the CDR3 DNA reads TGTGCCAGCAGCCCCCGGGGACAGGGCTCCTACGAGCAGTACTTC. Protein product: CASSPRGQGSYEQYF. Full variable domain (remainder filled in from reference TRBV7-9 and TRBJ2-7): DTGVSQNPRHKITKRGQNVTFRCDPISEHNRLYWYRQTLGQGPEFLTYFQNEAQLEKSRLLSDRFSAERPKGSFSTLEIQRTEQGDSAMYLCASSPRGQGSYEQYFGPGTRLTVT.

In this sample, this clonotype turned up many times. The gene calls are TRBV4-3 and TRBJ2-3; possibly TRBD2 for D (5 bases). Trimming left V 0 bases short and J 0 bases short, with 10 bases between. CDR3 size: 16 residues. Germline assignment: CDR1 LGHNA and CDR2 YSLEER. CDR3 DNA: TGCGCCAGCAGCCAAGACGGAGCGGCGAGCACAGATACGCAGTATTTT. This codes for CASSQDGAASTDTQYF.

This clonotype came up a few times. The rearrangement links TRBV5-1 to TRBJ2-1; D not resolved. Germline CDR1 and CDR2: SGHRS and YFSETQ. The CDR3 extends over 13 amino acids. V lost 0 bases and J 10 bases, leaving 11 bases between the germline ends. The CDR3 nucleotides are TGCGCCAGCAGCTTGGACGACCAGCGAGAGCAGTTCTTC. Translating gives CASSLDDQREQFF.

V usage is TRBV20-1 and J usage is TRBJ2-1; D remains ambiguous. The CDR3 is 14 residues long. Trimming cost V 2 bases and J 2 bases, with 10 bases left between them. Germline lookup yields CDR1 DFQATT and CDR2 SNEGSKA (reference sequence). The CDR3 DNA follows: TGCAGTGCTAGACGGCGAGTGGCCTACAATGAGCAGTTCTTC. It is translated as CSARRRVAYNEQFF.

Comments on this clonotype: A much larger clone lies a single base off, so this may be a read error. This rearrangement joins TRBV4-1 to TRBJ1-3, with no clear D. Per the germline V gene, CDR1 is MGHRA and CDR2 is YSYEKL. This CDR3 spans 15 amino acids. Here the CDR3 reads CASSQVTSSGNTIHF. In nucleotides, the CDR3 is TGCGCCAGCAGCCAAGTGACGAGCTCTGGAAACACCATACATTTT.

The CDR3 reads CASSLRGQNNEQFF. The CDR3 DNA is TGTGCCAGCAGCTTAAGGGGGCAAAACAATGAGCAGTTCTTC. The rearrangement joins TRBV6-1 to TRBJ2-1; 7 bases line up with TRBD1. CDR1 and CDR2 from the germline V gene are MNHNS and SASEGT. V trimming: 6 bases; J trimming: 5 bases; junction bases outside the gene matches: 7. The CDR3 runs to 14 residues.

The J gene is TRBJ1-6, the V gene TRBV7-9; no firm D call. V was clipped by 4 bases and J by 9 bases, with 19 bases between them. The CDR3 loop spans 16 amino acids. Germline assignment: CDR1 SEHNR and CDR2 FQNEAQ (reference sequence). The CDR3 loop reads CASSSLEALRRSPLHF. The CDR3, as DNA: TGTGCCAGCAGCTCATTAGAGGCTTTGAGGCGTTCACCCCTCCACTTT.

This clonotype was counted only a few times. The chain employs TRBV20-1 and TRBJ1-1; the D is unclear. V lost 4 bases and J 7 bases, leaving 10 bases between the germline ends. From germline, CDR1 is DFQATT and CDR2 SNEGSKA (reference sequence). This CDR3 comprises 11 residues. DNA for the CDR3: TGCAGTGCTATTAGTCTCCTTGAAGCTTTCTTT. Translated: CSAISLLEAFF.

CDR3 nucleotides: TGTGCCATCAGTGAAAGCGGGATAGGGCATGAGCAGTTCTTC. Its protein product is CAISESGIGHEQFF. The genes are TRBV10-3 and TRBJ2-1; 7 nucleotides line up with TRBD2. V lost 3 bases, J lost 8 bases, and 7 bases stayed unmatched. The CDR3 totals 14 residues. CDR1 ENHRY and CDR2 SYGVKD come from the germline V gene.

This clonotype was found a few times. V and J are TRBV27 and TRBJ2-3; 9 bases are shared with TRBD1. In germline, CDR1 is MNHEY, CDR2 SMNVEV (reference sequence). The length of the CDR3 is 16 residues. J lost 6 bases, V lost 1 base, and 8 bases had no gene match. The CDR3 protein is CASSLYRGPVADTQYF. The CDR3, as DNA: TGTGCCAGCAGTTTATACAGGGGGCCCGTCGCGGATACGCAGTATTTT.

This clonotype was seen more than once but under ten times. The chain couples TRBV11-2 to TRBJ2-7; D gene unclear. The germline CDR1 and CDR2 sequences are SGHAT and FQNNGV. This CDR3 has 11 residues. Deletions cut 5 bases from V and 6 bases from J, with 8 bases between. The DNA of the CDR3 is TGTGCCAGCAGCAAAGGAGCCGAGCAGTACTTC. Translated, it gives CASSKGAEQYF.

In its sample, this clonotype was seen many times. The DNA for the CDR3 is TGTGCCAGCTCAAGAGGGCACAATCAGCCCCAGCATTTT. Protein: CASSRGHNQPQHF. The chain couples TRBV18 to TRBJ1-5; D is uncertain. Trimming removed 5 bases from V and 3 bases from J, with 8 bases in between. The CDR3 runs 13 residues. CDR1 and CDR2 from the germline V gene are KGHSH and LQKENI.

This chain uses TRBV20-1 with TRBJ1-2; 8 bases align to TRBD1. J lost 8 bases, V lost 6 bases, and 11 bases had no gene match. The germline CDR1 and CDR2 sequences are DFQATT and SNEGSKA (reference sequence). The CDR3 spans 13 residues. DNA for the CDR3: TGCAGTGCACGCGAGACAGGGGCAGGAGGCTACACCTTC. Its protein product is CSARETGAGGYTF.

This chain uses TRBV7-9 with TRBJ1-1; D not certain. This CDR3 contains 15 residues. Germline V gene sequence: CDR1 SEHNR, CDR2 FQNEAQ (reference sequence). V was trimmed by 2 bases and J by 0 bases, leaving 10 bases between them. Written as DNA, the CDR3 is TGTGCCAGCAGCTTATTTCCAGATATGAACACTGAAGCTTTCTTT. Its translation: CASSLFPDMNTEAFF.

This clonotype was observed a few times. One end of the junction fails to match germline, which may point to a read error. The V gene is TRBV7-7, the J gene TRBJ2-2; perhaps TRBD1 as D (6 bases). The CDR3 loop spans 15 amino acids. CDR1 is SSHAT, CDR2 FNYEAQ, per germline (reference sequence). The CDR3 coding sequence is TGTGCTAGCAGCTTAGGTCCCAGGGGCACCGGGGAGCTGTTTTTT. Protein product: CASSLGPRGTGELFF. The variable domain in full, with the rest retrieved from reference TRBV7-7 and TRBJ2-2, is GAGVSQSPRYKVTKRGQDVTLRCDPISSHATLYWYQQALGQGPEFLTYFNYEAQPDKSGLPSDRFSAERPEGSISTLTIQRTEQRDSAMYRCASSLGPRGTGELFFGEGSRLTVL.

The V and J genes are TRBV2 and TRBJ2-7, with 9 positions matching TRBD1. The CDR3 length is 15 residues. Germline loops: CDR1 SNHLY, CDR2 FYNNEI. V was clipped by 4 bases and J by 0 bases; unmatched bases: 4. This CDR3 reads CASSGGTGFSYEQYF. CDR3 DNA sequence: TGTGCCAGCAGTGGAGGGACAGGGTTCTCCTACGAGCAGTACTTC.

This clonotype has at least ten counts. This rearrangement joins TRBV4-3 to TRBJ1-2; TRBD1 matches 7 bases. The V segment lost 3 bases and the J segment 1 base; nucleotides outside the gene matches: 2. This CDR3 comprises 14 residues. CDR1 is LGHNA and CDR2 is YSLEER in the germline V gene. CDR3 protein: CASSQGTDNYGYTF. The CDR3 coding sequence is TGCGCCAGCAGCCAGGGGACAGATAACTATGGCTACACCTTC.

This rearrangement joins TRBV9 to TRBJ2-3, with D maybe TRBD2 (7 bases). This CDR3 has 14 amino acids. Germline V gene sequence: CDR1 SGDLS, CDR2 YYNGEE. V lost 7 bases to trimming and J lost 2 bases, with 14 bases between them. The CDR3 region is CASGGAVFTDTQYF. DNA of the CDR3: TGTGCCAGCGGGGGGGCAGTGTTCACAGATACGCAGTATTTT.

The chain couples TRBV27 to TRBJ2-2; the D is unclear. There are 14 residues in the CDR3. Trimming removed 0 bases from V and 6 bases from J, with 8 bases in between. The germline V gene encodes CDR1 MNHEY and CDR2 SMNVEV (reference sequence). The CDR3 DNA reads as TGTGCCAGCAGTTTATCGGGTCGCCCCGGGGAGCTGTTTTTT. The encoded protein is CASSLSGRPGELFF.

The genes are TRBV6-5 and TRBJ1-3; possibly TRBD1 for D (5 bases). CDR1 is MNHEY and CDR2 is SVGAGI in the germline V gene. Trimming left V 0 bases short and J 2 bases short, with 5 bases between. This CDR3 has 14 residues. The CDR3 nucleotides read TGTGCCAGCAGTTACTCGGGGGCTGGAAACACCATATATTTT. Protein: CASSYSGAGNTIYF.

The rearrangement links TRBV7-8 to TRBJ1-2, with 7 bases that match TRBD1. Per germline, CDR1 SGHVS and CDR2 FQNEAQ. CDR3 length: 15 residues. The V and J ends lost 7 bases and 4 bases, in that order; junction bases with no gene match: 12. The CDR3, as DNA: TGTGCCAGCAAACCAGACAGGGAACGCGGCTATGGCTACACCTTC. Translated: CASKPDRERGYGYTF.

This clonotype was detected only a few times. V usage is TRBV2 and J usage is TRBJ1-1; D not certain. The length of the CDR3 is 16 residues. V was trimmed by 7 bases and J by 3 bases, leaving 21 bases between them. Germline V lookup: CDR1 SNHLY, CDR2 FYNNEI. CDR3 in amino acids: CASTIRPPRQDTEAFF. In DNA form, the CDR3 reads TGTGCCAGCACCATCCGCCCCCCAAGGCAGGACACTGAAGCTTTCTTT.

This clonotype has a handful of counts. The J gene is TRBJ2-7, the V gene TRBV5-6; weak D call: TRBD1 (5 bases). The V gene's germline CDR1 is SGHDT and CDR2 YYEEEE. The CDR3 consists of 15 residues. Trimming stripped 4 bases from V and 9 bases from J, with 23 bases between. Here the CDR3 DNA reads TGTGCCAGCAGCCGCCCTCCACGGACAAGAGTTGGGCAGTACTTC. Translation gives CASSRPPRTRVGQYF.

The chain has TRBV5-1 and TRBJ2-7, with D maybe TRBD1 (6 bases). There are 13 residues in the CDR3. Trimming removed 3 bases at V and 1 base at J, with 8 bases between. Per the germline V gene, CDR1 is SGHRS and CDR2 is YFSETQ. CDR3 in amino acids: CASSWDNSYEQYF. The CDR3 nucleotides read TGCGCCAGCAGCTGGGACAATTCCTACGAGCAGTACTTC.

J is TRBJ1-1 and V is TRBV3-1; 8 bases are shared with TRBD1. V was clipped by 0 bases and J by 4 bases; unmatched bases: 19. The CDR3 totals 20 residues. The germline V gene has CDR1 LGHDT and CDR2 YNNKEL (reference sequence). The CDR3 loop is CASSQDPAPFGQGLGTEAFF. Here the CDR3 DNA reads TGTGCCAGCAGCCAAGATCCTGCCCCTTTTGGACAGGGCTTGGGCACTGAAGCTTTCTTT.

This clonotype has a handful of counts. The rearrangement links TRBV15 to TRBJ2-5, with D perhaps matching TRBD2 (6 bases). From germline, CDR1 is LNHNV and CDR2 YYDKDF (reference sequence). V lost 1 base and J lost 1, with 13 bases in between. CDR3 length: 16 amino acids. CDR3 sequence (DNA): TGTGCCACCAGCAGAGCGGTCGGAGGGCCCCAAGAGACCCAGTACTTC. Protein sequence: CATSRAVGGPQETQYF.